The next 12 T cell receptor beta chains were all read from a single sample in a study of blood T cell repertoires in COVID-19. Using immunoSEQ multiplex PCR, the repertoire was profiled, and TCRdb retains in-frame clones only, with some absent. The sample lists approximately 250,000 clones; about nine tenths were seen once. Sample: PBMCs or T cells enriched from blood (not recorded which). These receptor sequences come from a woman in her 40s with acute COVID-19.

This chain uses TRBV10-3 with TRBJ2-3, with a weak D call TRBD1 (6 bases). Germline CDR1 ENHRY, CDR2 SYGVKD. V lost 6 bases, J lost 3 bases, and 16 bases lay in between. The CDR3 length is 15 residues. CDR3 bases: TGTGCCATCAGCCCAGGGGACGGGTGGACAGATACGCAGTATTTT. Residues: CAISPGDGWTDTQYF.

This clone was detected only once. The chain joins TRBV18 to TRBJ2-7; 8 bases line up with TRBD2. V lost 5 bases to trimming and J lost 3 bases; unmatched junction nucleotides: 6. CDR3 size: 14 residues. Germline CDR1 is KGHSH and CDR2 is LQKENI. CDR3 amino acids: CASSTSGTSYEQYV. Written as DNA, the CDR3 is TGTGCCAGCTCAACTTCCGGGACTAGCTACGAGCAGTACGTC.

This chain connects TRBV15 to TRBJ1-1, with D perhaps matching TRBD1 (6 bases). The CDR3 totals 15 residues. CDR1 and CDR2 from the germline V gene are LNHNV and YYDKDF (reference sequence). V lost 1 base and J 0 bases, leaving 9 bases between the germline ends. CDR3 in DNA: TGTGCCACCAGCAGAGGGACAGTAATGAACACTGAAGCTTTCTTT. Its translation is CATSRGTVMNTEAFF.

This clone has only one observation. For the CDR3, the DNA is TGTGCCAGCAGCTTAAGCCGAAGCGGAATGAGCTCCTACGAGCAGTACTTC. Translation: CASSLSRSGMSSYEQYF. The chain carries TRBV7-2 and TRBJ2-7; possible D gene TRBD2, 5 bases. With 2 bases removed from V and 0 bases from J, the gap between germline ends came to 17 bases. CDR3 length: 17 residues. Germline CDR1 and CDR2: SGHTA and FQGNSA.

The table lists this clone with a few counts. The chain employs TRBV7-9 and TRBJ2-2; the D is unclear. This CDR3 has 16 residues. Between the trimmed V and J ends, which lost 1 base and 2 bases, there was a span of 11 bases. Germline values: CDR1 SEHNR, CDR2 FQNEAQ (reference sequence). The CDR3: CASSLVGGINTGELFF. The CDR3 DNA is TGTGCCAGCAGCTTAGTTGGCGGAATAAACACCGGGGAGCTGTTTTTT.

The chain combines TRBV19 with TRBJ2-5, with 11 bases aligning to TRBD1. The CDR3 contains 17 residues. Trimming took 2 bases from V and 1 from J; bases not matched to a gene: 6. Per the germline V gene, CDR1 is LNHDA and CDR2 is SQIVND (reference sequence). The DNA for the CDR3 is TGTGCCAGTAGTATACACGGACAGGGGGCTTTCCAAGAGACCCAGTACTTC. The encoded protein is CASSIHGQGAFQETQYF.

This chain links TRBV19 with TRBJ2-3, with 8 nucleotides matching TRBD1. J gave up 1 base and V 4 bases, and 4 bases lay outside the gene matches. Germline CDR1 reads LNHDA; CDR2 reads SQIVND (reference sequence). The CDR3 is 15 residues long. The CDR3 here is CASSRQGLGTDTQYF. The CDR3 DNA reads TGTGCCAGTAGTAGACAGGGGCTAGGCACAGATACGCAGTATTTT.

V gene TRBV19 combines with J gene TRBJ1-1; 10 positions agree with TRBD1. CDR1 is LNHDA, CDR2 SQIVND, per germline (reference sequence). The CDR3 contains 15 residues. V lost 7 bases, J lost 2 bases, and 7 bases stayed unmatched. The CDR3, as DNA: TGTGCCAGTAAGGAGACAGGGGGCGAAAACACTGAAGCTTTCTTT. Translated: CASKETGGENTEAFF.

The chain is built from TRBV27 and TRBJ2-3; D is perhaps TRBD2 (5 bases). Germline assignment: CDR1 MNHEY and CDR2 SMNVEV (reference sequence). The CDR3 loop spans 16 amino acids. The V and J ends lost 6 bases and 2 bases respectively, with 18 bases between them. CDR3 sequence (DNA): TGTGCCAGCAGCGCCCGTCGAGGGTTTGACACAGATACGCAGTATTTT. It specifies CASSARRGFDTDTQYF.

The V gene is TRBV27, the J gene TRBJ1-5, with a tentative D call TRBD1 (5 bases). The CDR3 contains 14 residues. V was pared by 8 bases and J by 6 bases, with 17 bases between. Germline CDR1 is MNHEY and CDR2 is SMNVEV (reference sequence). The CDR3 sequence is CASGLLGTAQPQHF. The CDR3 coding sequence is TGTGCCAGCGGACTACTTGGGACCGCTCAGCCCCAGCATTTT.

V gene TRBV24-1 combines with J gene TRBJ2-2, with D possibly matching TRBD2 (6 bases). This CDR3 region has 16 residues. Germline V gene sequence: CDR1 KGHDR, CDR2 SFDVKD. V lost 4 bases to trimming and J lost 0 bases, with 11 bases between them. The CDR3 reads CATSDLGLSNTGELFF. The CDR3 DNA follows: TGTGCCACCAGTGACCTGGGACTGTCGAACACCGGGGAGCTGTTTTTT.

This clone was seen more than once but under ten times. The chain employs TRBV10-3 and TRBJ2-7; 11 positions match TRBD2. CDR1 and CDR2 (germline): ENHRY, SYGVKD. This CDR3 is built from 15 residues. J lost 5 bases, V lost 5 bases, and 8 bases had no gene match. The CDR3 DNA sequence: TGTGCCATCAGTCGAGTAGCGGGAGGGTTGGACGAGCAGTACGTC. Residues: CAISRVAGGLDEQYV.